This entry lists 16 T cell receptor beta chains sequenced from one sample in a study of beta chain features in type 1 diabetes. Study-wide findings and caveats: Type 1 diabetes patients showed a moderate but significant shortening of TCRB CDR3s in all four CD4+ subsets.

Of the isolated RNA, all was reverse transcribed, and so the sequenced material was expressed TCRB transcripts. Profiled with immunoSEQ multiplex PCR; TCRdb holds only in-frame clones, not every one. The data show about 270,000 clones, 14% seen once. Antigens of these TCRs are unknown. Sequenced sample: naive CD4+ T cells from blood. Every receptor here comes from a man in his thirties or forties with type 1 diabetes.

This clone was seen more than once but under ten times. This sequence joins TRBV18 and TRBJ2-7; TRBD2 is a possible D gene (6 bases). CDR3 length: 13 residues. The V and J ends lost 6 bases and 3 bases respectively, with 12 bases between them. Germline CDR1 is KGHSH and CDR2 is LQKENI. CDR3 amino acids: CASSTGLNYEQYF. CDR3 nucleotide sequence: TGTGCCAGCTCGACGGGACTCAACTACGAGCAGTACTTC.

This chain links TRBV2 with TRBJ2-1; TRBD1 matches 7 bases. Losses at the gene ends were 6 bases for V and 10 bases for J; bases not matched to a gene: 21. Germline V gene lookup returns CDR1 SNHLY and CDR2 FYNNEI. CDR3 length: 17 residues. In DNA, the CDR3 is TGTGCCAGCAGAGCCGACAGGGTCTGGAATTCGGTCTCGGAGCAGTTCTTC. It is translated as CASRADRVWNSVSEQFF. The variable domain in full, with the rest retrieved from reference TRBV2 and TRBJ2-1, is EPEVTQTPSHQVTQMGQEVILRCVPISNHLYFYWYRQILGQKVEFLVSFYNNEISEKSEIFDDQFSVERPDGSNFTLKIRSTKLEDSAMYFCASRADRVWNSVSEQFFGPGTRLTVL.

This clone was observed a few times. This rearrangement joins TRBV28 to TRBJ2-5; 12 nucleotides align to TRBD2. The CDR3 contains 15 residues. V shed 6 bases and J 8 bases; nucleotides not matched to a gene: 10. Germline V lookup: CDR1 MDHEN, CDR2 SYDVKM. In nucleotides, the CDR3 is TGTGCCAGCAGGTCTAGACTAGCGGGAGTGCTTACCCAGTACTTC. Translated: CASRSRLAGVLTQYF.

This clone was seen only a few times. Other nucleotide sequences in the sample specify the same CDR3. The rearrangement uses TRBV7-9 and TRBJ1-1, with D uncertain. Germline V gene lookup returns CDR1 SEHNR and CDR2 FQNEAQ (reference sequence). V shed 3 bases and J shed 0 bases, with 5 bases lying between them. The CDR3 consists of 13 residues. CDR3 DNA: TGTGCCAGCAGCTTCTCTATGAACACTGAAGCTTTCTTT. Translation gives CASSFSMNTEAFF.

The chain has TRBV2 and TRBJ1-1; 8 bases match TRBD1. V dropped 6 bases and J dropped 8; count of bases not matched to a gene: 8. CDR3 length: 13 residues. Germline loops: CDR1 SNHLY, CDR2 FYNNEI. The CDR3 sequence is CASRMTGAREAFF. CDR3 sequence (DNA): TGTGCCAGCAGGATGACAGGGGCAAGGGAAGCTTTCTTT.

This clone appeared a few times. The chain uses TRBV5-1 and TRBJ2-1, with D tentatively TRBD1 (5 bases). The CDR3 spans 14 residues. The V gene lost 0 bases and the J gene lost 9 bases, with 13 bases spanning the gap. Per the germline V gene, CDR1 is SGHRS and CDR2 is YFSETQ. In DNA, the CDR3 is TGCGCCAGCAGCTTGGCTACAGGAGAATCTGAGCAGTTCTTC. It is translated as CASSLATGESEQFF.

This clone was seen more than once but under ten times. The rearrangement uses TRBV23-1 and TRBJ2-6; D remains unclear. TRBV23-1 is known as an ORF, though its function is uncertain. Trimming took 0 bases from V and 2 from J, leaving 11 bases between them. The CDR3 has 17 amino acids. This CDR3 is CASSQSVQYPGANVLTF. In DNA form, the CDR3 reads TGCGCCAGCAGTCAATCGGTGCAGTACCCTGGGGCCAACGTCCTGACTTTC.

This clone was detected a few times. The genes are TRBV9 and TRBJ2-7; a weak D match, TRBD2 (6 bases). With 2 bases removed from V and 6 bases from J, the gap between germline ends came to 15 bases. Looked up from germline, CDR1 is SGDLS and CDR2 is YYNGEE. This CDR3 has 14 amino acids. Here the CDR3 reads CASSVVGGSGEQYF. CDR3 in DNA: TGTGCCAGCAGCGTCGTTGGGGGGAGCGGCGAGCAGTACTTC.

The chain combines TRBV5-1 with TRBJ2-3; 8 positions match TRBD1. Losses at the gene ends were 3 bases for V and 6 bases for J; bases not matched to a gene: 6. Germline values: CDR1 SGHRS, CDR2 YFSETQ. The CDR3 is made up of 14 amino acids. The chain's CDR3 is CASSSRQGSDTQYF. CDR3 in DNA: TGCGCCAGCAGCTCTCGACAGGGGTCGGATACGCAGTATTTT.

This clone was seen a handful of times. Additional DNA sequences in this sample encode the identical CDR3. The V and J genes are TRBV28 and TRBJ2-7, with TRBD2 as a possible D gene (6 bases). Trimming pared 2 bases from V and 2 bases from J, leaving 7 bases between. This CDR3 is built from 13 residues. Germline loops: CDR1 MDHEN, CDR2 SYDVKM. CDR3 amino acids: CASSLAGTYEQYF. CDR3 DNA: TGTGCCAGCAGTTTAGCGGGAACCTACGAGCAGTACTTC. The full variable domain, in which reference TRBV28 and TRBJ2-7 provide the parts outside the CDR3, is DVKVTQSSRYLVKRTGEKVFLECVQDMDHENMFWYRQDPGLGLRLIYFSYDVKMKEKGDIPEGYSVSREKKERFSLILESASTNQTSMYLCASSLAGTYEQYFGPGTRLTVT.

This clone was detected a few times. The gene calls are TRBV6-5 and TRBJ1-2, with D possibly being TRBD1 (6 bases). The CDR3 spans 14 residues. With 0 bases removed from V and 4 bases from J, the gap between germline ends came to 9 bases. The V gene's germline CDR1 is MNHEY and CDR2 SVGAGI. This CDR3 reads CASSYSGQPYGYTF. The CDR3, as DNA: TGTGCCAGCAGTTACTCCGGACAGCCCTATGGCTACACCTTC.

This clone came up a few times. This chain joins TRBV9 and TRBJ2-2; 9 positions match TRBD2. CDR3 size: 17 residues. CDR1 is SGDLS and CDR2 is YYNGEE in the germline V gene. The ends lost 0 bases at V and 4 bases at J; junction bases unmatched: 7. In DNA, the CDR3 is TGTGCCAGCAGCGTAGCGTCGCTAGCGGGGCGCACCGGGGAGCTGTTTTTT. Encoded protein: CASSVASLAGRTGELFF.

This clone has just a few counts. The V gene is TRBV6-6, the J gene TRBJ2-7; TRBD2 matches 11 bases. V shed 6 bases and J 4 bases; nucleotides not matched to a gene: 11. Germline loops: CDR1 MNHNY, CDR2 SVGAGI (reference sequence). The CDR3 length is 16 residues. The CDR3 loop is CASRQIRSGREYEQYF. The CDR3 DNA is TGTGCCAGCAGACAGATCCGTAGCGGGAGGGAATACGAGCAGTACTTC.

The chain uses TRBV30 and TRBJ2-7; D perhaps matches TRBD2 (6 bases). The germline gives CDR1 GTSNPN, CDR2 SVGIG (reference sequence). Deletions cut 2 bases from V and 6 bases from J, with 20 bases between. The CDR3 has 15 residues. CDR3 loop: CAWSKRRDWQGEQYF. In nucleotides, the CDR3 is TGTGCCTGGAGTAAACGACGGGACTGGCAGGGCGAGCAGTACTTC.

The chain combines TRBV28 with TRBJ1-1; D is ambiguous. Germline V gene data show CDR1 as MDHEN and CDR2 as SYDVKM. V shed 8 bases and J shed 3 bases, with 4 bases lying between them. This CDR3 comprises 10 residues. The CDR3 DNA is TGTGCCAGCTCCGACACTGAAGCTTTCTTT. It encodes CASSDTEAFF.

This clone was seen a handful of times. The chain uses TRBV18 and TRBJ2-1, with 7 nucleotides matching TRBD1. The V gene end was trimmed by 2 bases and the J gene end by 6 bases; junction bases not matched to a gene: 7. Germline CDR1 and CDR2: KGHSH and LQKENI. This CDR3 comprises 15 residues. CDR3 in amino acids: CASSPIGTAFNEQFF. The CDR3 DNA reads TGTGCCAGCTCACCAATTGGGACAGCCTTCAATGAGCAGTTCTTC.